The 10 T cell receptor beta chains reported below all come from one sample, sequenced in a study of shared clonotypes between healthy human individuals. Using immunoSEQ multiplex PCR, the repertoire was profiled, and TCRdb retains in-frame clones only, with some absent. The data contain about 2 million clones, about 95% of them singletons. Naive CD8 cells, CD45RO-negative and positively selected for CCR7, excluded terminally differentiated effector memory CD45RA+ cells. The sequencing sample was made of naive CD8+ T cells sorted from blood. The source of these receptors is a man in his late teens or twenties in good health.

V and J are TRBV5-4 and TRBJ1-1, with D unclear. The CDR3 length is 11 residues. V dropped 3 bases and J dropped 3 bases, with 3 bases sitting between them. Germline V CDR1 and CDR2: SGHNT, YYREEE (reference sequence). The CDR3 here is CASSWDTEAFF. CDR3 in DNA: TGTGCCAGCAGCTGGGACACTGAAGCTTTCTTT. Looking up the rest from reference TRBV5-4 and TRBJ1-1 gives the full variable domain: ETGVTQSPTHLIKTRGQQVTLRCSSQSGHNTVSWYQQALGQGPQFIFQYYREEENGRGNFPPRFSGLQFPNYSSELNVNALELDDSALYLCASSWDTEAFFGQGTRLTVV.

The sample holds one count of this clone. The chain carries TRBV7-8 and TRBJ2-7; 8 nucleotides align to TRBD2. The CDR3 contains 15 residues. Unmatched junction bases numbered 4, after V lost 1 base and J lost 2 bases. CDR1 SGHVS and CDR2 FQNEAQ come from the germline V gene. The CDR3 is CASSLGPGLAYEQYF. CDR3 in DNA: TGTGCCAGCAGCTTAGGCCCGGGACTAGCCTACGAGCAGTACTTC.

This rearrangement joins TRBV6-5 to TRBJ2-1; a weak D match, TRBD2 (5 bases). CDR3 length: 16 residues. Germline lookup yields CDR1 MNHEY and CDR2 SVGAGI. V dropped 0 bases and J dropped 2 bases, with 11 bases sitting between them. The CDR3 reads CASSYSGSGPYNEQFF. The CDR3 bases are TGTGCCAGCAGTTACTCGGGCAGCGGACCCTACAATGAGCAGTTCTTC.

Points on this clone: In the same sample, other DNA sequences code for this CDR3. The V and J genes are TRBV9 and TRBJ2-3; tentative D call: TRBD2 (5 bases). CDR1 and CDR2 (germline): SGDLS, YYNGEE. V gave up 0 bases and J gave up 0 bases, with 8 bases separating them. The CDR3 is 15 residues long. CDR3 coding DNA: TGTGCCAGCAGCGTAGACGGGGTTAGCACAGATACGCAGTATTTT. It is translated as CASSVDGVSTDTQYF.

The genes are TRBV4-1 and TRBJ1-2; 7 nucleotides agree with TRBD1. CDR1 is MGHRA, CDR2 YSYEKL, per germline. The CDR3 has 14 residues. V gave up 2 bases and J gave up 6 bases; unmatched junction bases: 6. In DNA, the CDR3 is TGCGCCAGCAGCCAACAAGGGACAGCTAATGGCTACACCTTC. It yields the protein CASSQQGTANGYTF.

This chain joins TRBV9 and TRBJ2-7; TRBD2 agrees at 11 bases. This CDR3 comprises 15 residues. The junction had 6 bases not matched to a gene; V was cut back by 4 bases and J by 3 bases. Germline loops: CDR1 SGDLS, CDR2 YYNGEE. CDR3 sequence: CASSPTSGTLYEQYF. In DNA, the CDR3 is TGTGCCAGCAGCCCGACTAGCGGGACCCTCTACGAGCAGTACTTC.

The chain combines TRBV30 with TRBJ2-5; D remains unclear. The J call may be wrong; the DNA end is better matched by TRBJ2-7. The germline CDR1 and CDR2 sequences are GTSNPN and SVGIG (reference sequence). The CDR3 extends over 12 amino acids. The CDR3 DNA follows: TGTGCCTGGAATCATATACCTTACGAGCAGTACTTC. This translates into CAWNHIPYEQYF.

The chain links TRBV4-3 to TRBJ2-3; TRBD2 agrees at 10 bases. The CDR3 is made up of 18 amino acids. J lost 0 bases, V lost 1 base, and 7 bases had no gene match. The germline V gene encodes CDR1 LGHNA and CDR2 YSLEER. The CDR3 region has the DNA TGCGCCAGCAGCCAAGGGCAGCGGGAGGGCCGTAGCACAGATACGCAGTATTTT. This sequence encodes CASSQGQREGRSTDTQYF.

The genes are TRBV5-6 and TRBJ2-7; D not resolved. V was cut by 4 bases and J by 4 bases, with 9 bases left in between. Germline CDR1 and CDR2: SGHDT and YYEEEE. This CDR3 comprises 12 residues. The CDR3 nucleotides read TGTGCCAGCAGCGTGGGCCGATACGAGCAGTACTTC. This translates into CASSVGRYEQYF.

This chain joins TRBV5-1 and TRBJ2-5; D is ambiguous. This CDR3 is built from 13 residues. The germline V gene has CDR1 SGHRS and CDR2 YFSETQ. V gave up 0 bases and J gave up 5 bases, with 8 bases separating them. CDR3 loop: CASSLEGIETQYF. For the CDR3, the DNA is TGCGCCAGCAGCTTGGAAGGGATCGAGACCCAGTACTTC.